This passage covers 20 T cell receptor delta chains from one sample sequenced in a study of Vδ1+ human thymocytes. Whole-study findings and limits: In the thymus, TRG and TRD repertoires looked highly polyclonal with Gaussian CDR3 lengths.

These receptors' antigens are unknown. Sequences come from RNA converted to cDNA by reverse transcription. The CDR3 regions were amplified by multiplex PCR from V-gene primers to a constant-region primer. With CATT, TCRdb re-called clones from the multiplex PCR reads. The sample shows 50,000 to 75,000 delta-chain clones, about 15% of them seen only once. Sequenced input: Vdelta1+ gamma-delta thymocytes from the thymus. Documented subset: FACS-sorted CD3+ TCRalphabeta- TCRVdelta1+ TCRVdelta2- thymocytes. These receptors originate from a girl under two years old who had congenital heart surgery.

This clone was detected a few times. Other DNA sequences in the same sample also yield this CDR3. This sequence joins TRDV1 and TRDJ1; TRDD3 matches at 8 bases. The V gene's germline CDR1 is TSWWSYY and CDR2 QGS. CDR3 length: 21 residues. J was trimmed by 10 bases and V by 0 bases; bases with no gene match: 28. The CDR3: CALGELRPSPPGDMKTRGLIF. CDR3 nucleotide sequence: TGTGCTCTTGGGGAACTTAGGCCTTCCCCGCCGGGGGATATGAAGACACGGGGACTCATCTTT.

V usage is TRDV1 and J usage is TRDJ1; 10 bases line up with TRDD3. The CDR3 totals 19 residues. The germline gives CDR1 TSWWSYY, CDR2 QGS. With V trimmed by 0 bases and J by 2 bases, 12 bases remained unmatched. This chain's CDR3 is CALGELGAFLWGITDKLIF. The DNA for the CDR3 is TGTGCTCTTGGGGAACTAGGGGCCTTCCTCTGGGGGATAACCGATAAACTCATCTTT.

This clone was picked up a small number of times. J is TRDJ1 and V is TRDV1, with 8 bases fitting TRDD3. The germline gives CDR1 TSWWSYY, CDR2 QGS. The CDR3 extends over 15 amino acids. The chain's CDR3 is CAMKGDGGYTDKLIF. CDR3 nucleotides: TGTGCCATGAAAGGCGATGGGGGATACACCGATAAACTCATCTTT.

This clone has only a few counts. V usage is TRDV1 and J usage is TRDJ1; D might be TRDD3 (7 bases). V dropped 2 bases and J dropped 1 base, with 29 bases sitting between them. Germline CDR1 and CDR2: TSWWSYY and QGS. The CDR3 runs to 21 residues. Here the CDR3 reads CALGEFLSVLGGQDSTDKLIF. In nucleotides, the CDR3 is TGTGCTCTTGGGGAATTCCTATCTGTGCTGGGGGGACAGGATTCCACCGATAAACTCATCTTT.

This clone was counted a few times. The chain uses TRDV1 and TRDJ1, with 8 bases lining up with TRDD2. The CDR3 is made up of 22 amino acids. The germline V gene encodes CDR1 TSWWSYY and CDR2 QGS. J lost 0 bases, V lost 1 base, and 22 bases had no gene match. CDR3 sequence: CALGEQLFLHSSYWSYTDKLIF. For the CDR3, the DNA is TGTGCTCTTGGGGAACAACTTTTCCTACACTCTTCCTACTGGTCGTACACCGATAAACTCATCTTT.

For this clone: This sequence may be a read error, since a much larger clone differs from it by one base. The chain uses TRAV29/DV5 and TRDJ2; unclear D gene. V gave up 5 bases and J gave up 0 bases, with 11 bases separating them. The CDR3 consists of 14 residues. From germline, CDR1 is NSMFDY and CDR2 ISSIKDK. The CDR3 loop is CAATTEALTAQLFF. CDR3 DNA sequence: TGTGCAGCTACTACCGAAGCTTTGACAGCACAACTCTTCTTT.

This clone was seen only a few times. The chain has TRDV1 and TRDJ1, with D hard to call. The CDR3 loop spans 18 amino acids. Germline CDR1 reads TSWWSYY; CDR2 reads QGS. The germline V and J ends were trimmed by 0 bases and 3 bases, with 20 bases remaining between them. The CDR3 bases are TGTGCTCTTGGGGAACTAGAGGGGCCTCCCCAGTTCGCCGATAAACTCATCTTT. Encoded protein: CALGELEGPPQFADKLIF.

A few counts support this clone. This sequence joins TRDV1 and TRDJ1, with TRDD3 matching 10 bases. V was clipped by 0 bases and J by 4 bases; unmatched bases: 29. Germline loops: CDR1 TSWWSYY, CDR2 QGS. This CDR3 is built from 24 residues. CDR3 DNA sequence: TGTGCTCTTGGGGAACTTCGCTCCTCCTCTCTCCGGGGGATACGCTTGAAGTGGGGCGATAAACTCATCTTT. Amino acid sequence: CALGELRSSSLRGIRLKWGDKLIF.

A few counts support this clone. V and J are TRDV1 and TRDJ1, with TRDD3 identical over 12 bases. V shed 1 base and J 0 bases; nucleotides not matched to a gene: 9. CDR1 and CDR2 (germline): TSWWSYY, QGS. The CDR3 contains 19 residues. The CDR3 here is CALGERLLGDTPHTDKLIF. CDR3 coding DNA: TGTGCTCTTGGGGAACGCCTCCTGGGGGATACGCCTCACACCGATAAACTCATCTTT.

In its sample, this clone was seen a few times. The J gene is TRDJ1, the V gene TRDV1; 7 bases fit TRDD2. CDR3 length equals 17 residues. With 4 bases clipped from V and 0 bases from J, the junction kept 11 bases outside the gene matches. Germline-derived CDR1 and CDR2 are TSWWSYY and QGS. The CDR3 region is CALGGSSFLLHTDKLIF. In DNA, the CDR3 is TGTGCTCTTGGGGGTTCTTCCTTCCTCCTCCACACCGATAAACTCATCTTT.

The J gene is TRDJ1, the V gene TRDV1; possible D gene TRDD3, 6 bases. The CDR3 runs to 20 residues. Germline lookup yields CDR1 TSWWSYY and CDR2 QGS. The V and J ends lost 4 bases and 0 bases respectively, with 27 bases between them. CDR3 residues: CALGAERRDMRFVYTDKLIF. CDR3 bases: TGTGCTCTTGGGGCGGAACGGAGGGATATGCGGTTCGTGTACACCGATAAACTCATCTTT.

V usage is TRDV1 and J usage is TRDJ1; D is perhaps TRDD2 (6 bases). This CDR3 contains 20 residues. Trimming took off 1 base at V and 1 base at J, with 25 bases between the two ends. Germline-derived CDR1 and CDR2 are TSWWSYY and QGS. The CDR3 loop is CALGEPCPFPHLGSTDKLIF. The CDR3 bases are TGTGCTCTTGGGGAACCGTGCCCCTTCCCCCACCTAGGATCCACCGATAAACTCATCTTT.

The genes are TRDV1 and TRDJ1; 10 positions match TRDD3. Germline-derived CDR1 and CDR2 are TSWWSYY and QGS. This CDR3 has 20 amino acids. The junction had 23 bases not matched to a gene; V was cut back by 3 bases and J by 7 bases. CDR3 bases: TGTGCTCTTGGGGACCCAAGTAAATTCCTCGGGGGATACGCGGCCGTTAAACTCATCTTT. Translating gives CALGDPSKFLGGYAAVKLIF.

To note about this clone: The limits of the CDR3 on the DNA are not certain, so only TCRdb's listed CDR3 is given. V and J are TRAV29/DV5 and TRDJ1; the D call in the table, TRDD3, was not verified against the DNA. Both ends counted, the CDR3 spans 27 residues. CDR1 and CDR2 (germline): NSMFDY, ISSIKDK. The chain's CDR3 is CAASAHPLFSGGYPLNTDKLIFAGLIF.

This clone was recorded a few times. The chain links TRDV1 to TRDJ1; D is ambiguous. V was pared by 4 bases and J by 1 base, with 19 bases between. Germline CDR1 is TSWWSYY and CDR2 is QGS. The CDR3 is 17 amino acids. The CDR3 DNA follows: TGTGCTCTTGGGGCTCTAAGGCGGTACGAGGCCACCGATAAACTCATCTTT. It yields the protein CALGALRRYEATDKLIF.

The chain uses TRDV1 and TRDJ1; TRDD3 matches 9 bases. J was trimmed by 3 bases and V by 2 bases; bases with no gene match: 28. The CDR3 sequence is 23 residues long. Looked up from germline, CDR1 is TSWWSYY and CDR2 is QGS. Here the CDR3 reads CALGEKAGLPSVLGDDNADKLIF. The DNA for the CDR3 is TGTGCTCTTGGGGAAAAGGCTGGGCTCCCTTCCGTACTGGGGGACGACAACGCCGATAAACTCATCTTT.

This clone was seen only a few times. The chain couples TRDV1 to TRDJ1; perhaps TRDD2 as D (6 bases). CDR3 length equals 14 residues. CDR1 and CDR2 from the germline V gene are TSWWSYY and QGS. Trimming took 4 bases from V and 1 from J, leaving 10 bases between them. In DNA form, the CDR3 reads TGTGCTCTTGGGGTTCCTTCCCTCACCGATAAACTCATCTTT. This sequence encodes CALGVPSLTDKLIF.

This clone was found a few times. This chain connects TRDV1 to TRDJ1, with a possible D match to TRDD3 (5 bases). Germline assignment: CDR1 TSWWSYY and CDR2 QGS. The CDR3 is made up of 15 amino acids. The V gene lost 1 base and the J gene lost 5 bases, with 14 bases spanning the gap. DNA for the CDR3: TGTGCTCTTGGGGAACGCTGGGACCCGACGGATAAACTCATCTTT. It codes for CALGERWDPTDKLIF.

The genes are TRDV1 and TRDJ1; D is perhaps TRDD3 (7 bases). This CDR3 region has 22 residues. Trimming pared 0 bases from V and 0 bases from J, leaving 29 bases between. Germline V gene data show CDR1 as TSWWSYY and CDR2 as QGS. CDR3 coding DNA: TGTGCTCTTGGGGAACTATCGAAATTTCCTATACGTACTGGGGACAACACCGATAAACTCATCTTT. This gives the protein CALGELSKFPIRTGDNTDKLIF.

This chain links TRDV1 with TRDJ1; 9 bases fit TRDD2. The CDR3 loop spans 20 amino acids. V gave up 3 bases and J gave up 0 bases; unmatched junction bases: 17. Germline CDR1 is TSWWSYY and CDR2 is QGS. The CDR3 is CALGDRAFLRPGVDTDKLIF. The CDR3 DNA reads as TGTGCTCTTGGGGACCGAGCCTTCCTACGACCGGGGGTTGACACCGATAAACTCATCTTT.